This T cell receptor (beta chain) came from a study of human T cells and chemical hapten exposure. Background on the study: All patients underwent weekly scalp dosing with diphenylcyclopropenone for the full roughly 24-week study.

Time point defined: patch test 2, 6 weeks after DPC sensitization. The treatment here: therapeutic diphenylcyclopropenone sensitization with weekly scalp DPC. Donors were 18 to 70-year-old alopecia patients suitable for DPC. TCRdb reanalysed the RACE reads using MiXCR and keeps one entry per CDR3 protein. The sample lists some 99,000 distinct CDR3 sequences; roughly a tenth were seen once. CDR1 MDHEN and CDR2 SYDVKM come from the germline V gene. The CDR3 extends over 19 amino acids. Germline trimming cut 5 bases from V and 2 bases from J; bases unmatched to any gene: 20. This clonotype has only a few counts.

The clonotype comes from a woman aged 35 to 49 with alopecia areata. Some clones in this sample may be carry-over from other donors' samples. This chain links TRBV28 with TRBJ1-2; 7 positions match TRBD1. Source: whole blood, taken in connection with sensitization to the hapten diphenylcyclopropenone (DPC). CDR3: CASSPYRTGTAIFNYGYTF. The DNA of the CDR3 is TGTGCCAGCAGTCCTTACAGAACCGGGACAGCAATTTTCAACTATGGCTACACCTTC.